The clone carrying this TCR beta chain was seen a handful of times. Its specificity is unknown. The authors sorted CD4+ naive, central memory, regulatory and stem cell-like memory cells via CD45RO/CCR7/CD25/CD127/CD95/CD27. Purities over 98% were achieved in all sorted populations. The data were taken from a study of beta chain features in type 1 diabetes. What was sequenced were expressed TCRB transcripts, since all of the isolated RNA had been reverse transcribed. The assay was immunoSEQ multiplex PCR, and TCRdb's table has in-frame clones only and misses some. This sample carries about 150,000 clones, about 9.3% of them seen once, and the ten largest clones take roughly 0.45%. The CDR3 is 14 amino acids. Between the trimmed V and J ends, which lost 6 bases and 1 base, there was a span of 12 bases. Germline V gives CDR1 SNHLY, CDR2 FYNNEI. Study-level results: TCRB CDR3 length was moderately but significantly reduced in all four CD4+ subsets of Type 1 diabetes patients. Whether HLA type affects TCRB rearrangement stayed undetermined in the present work.

The sequence derives from a man younger than 40 with type 1 diabetes. V and J are TRBV2 and TRBJ1-1; D is ambiguous. Sample: central memory CD4+ T cells from blood. In DNA, the CDR3 is TGTGCCAGCAGGGCCCCAATACAGAACACTGAAGCTTTCTTT. Translation: CASRAPIQNTEAFF.